This entry describes one T cell receptor beta chain. Its antigen is currently not known. Base quality data are lacking; no much larger clone is found one base away. The record originates from a study of OX40 agonist ivuxolimab in advanced cancers. Context from the whole study: Ivuxolimab was an agonistic, fully human IgG2 monoclonal antibody directed against OX40 (CD134), a costimulatory receptor. Intravenous ivuxolimab was administered to patients every 2 weeks at six dose levels: 0.01, 0.1, 0.3, 1.5, 3 and 10 mg/kg. Among the roughly 52 dose-escalation patients, about 19 had hepatocellular carcinoma, about 15 melanoma, 9 renal cell carcinoma and 9 head and neck cancer. A male proportion of under 85% and a mean age of 60 years, ranging from 23 to 79, were recorded for the dose-escalation cohort. Prior anti-PD-1, anti-PD-L1 or anti-CTLA-4 therapy was permitted, and approximately 42% of dose-escalation patients had received checkpoint inhibitors. Partial responses occurred in three dose-escalation patients, of whom one had hepatocellular carcinoma and two had cutaneous melanoma. The purpose of peripheral TCRbeta sequencing was to test whether ivuxolimab changed TCR sequence diversity and led to clonal T-cell expansion. The paper describes the monotherapy dose-escalation part (N ≈ 50 patients) of the phase I trial of ivuxolimab.

Patients with a history of autoimmune disease or receiving systemic immunosuppression were excluded from the trial. Peripheral blood for TCR sequencing was collected from all dose cohorts at baseline, on cycle 4 day 1, and on cycle 7 day 1. Samples were obtained from an open-label, multicenter, first-in-human phase I dose-escalation trial of ivuxolimab. The trial enrolled adults with locally advanced or metastatic head and neck squamous cell, hepatocellular, melanoma or renal cell carcinoma. CD4+ and CD8+ T cells were sorted separately from peripheral blood before TCR sequencing. For sequencing of the TCRbeta CDR3 region, genomic DNA was extracted from the sorted cells. TCRbeta CDR3 regions were sequenced using the immunoSEQ Assay. Here the immuneACCESS table is served through TCRdb, limited to in-frame sequences with V and J called. Missing clones are a known gap in these copies; in checked studies unresolved V genes cover under half, and the rest lacks a known reason. The sample data list tens of thousands of clones, and approximately 84% of these were observed just once. The ten largest clones represent 7.3% of the sample.

The germline V gene specifies SGHVS as CDR1 and FNYEAQ as CDR2. The CDR3 covers 11 residues, taking in both the cysteine and the phenylalanine. The sequence is cut down to CDR3 DNA, 33 bases in frame from base 1. At the junction V is shortened by 5 bases and J by 9 bases, with 7 bases in between. Overall study results and their limits: At doses of 0.1 to 3.0 mg/kg, clonal expansion of both CD4+ and CD8+ T cells in blood was seen between baseline and week 6. Partial responders in the 0.1-3.0 mg/kg groups had among the lowest normalized peripheral clonal expansion, especially among CD8+ T cells. Which antigens the clonally expanded peripheral T cells were specific for was not determined. Low levels of normalized T-cell clonal expansion were also seen in some nonresponding patients. After ivuxolimab, more expanded clones were found on average in CD8+ T cells than in CD4+ T cells.

The V and J segments used are TRBV7-6 and TRBJ2-2, with no D gene named confidently. The receptor was isolated from an adult with an advanced solid tumor such as melanoma, head and neck, liver or kidney cancer. The sequencing here drew on CD4+ or CD8+ T cells sorted from blood, taken in a trial of the OX40 agonist ivuxolimab. The DNA reads as follows: TGTGCCAGCAGCCCTAGTAGGGAGCTGTTTTTT. Its product reads: CASSPSRELFF.